The 23 T cell receptor beta chains presented below share a single source sample, sequenced in a study of blood T cell repertoires in COVID-19. Assay: immunoSEQ multiplex PCR; the TCRdb copy retains only in-frame clones and omits some. Of about 280,000 clones listed, around 89% were seen once; the top ten hold less than 2%. The source material was PBMCs or T cells enriched from blood (not recorded which). The receptors derive from a woman under 30 with acute COVID-19.

This chain joins TRBV5-1 and TRBJ2-2, with TRBD1 as a possible D gene (5 bases). Germline CDR1 reads SGHRS; CDR2 reads YFSETQ. This CDR3 is 17 amino acids long. V shed 0 bases and J shed 0 bases, with 12 bases lying between them. CDR3 loop: CASSLGGGATNTGELFF. The CDR3 DNA follows: TGCGCCAGCAGCTTGGGGGGTGGGGCGACGAACACCGGGGAGCTGTTTTTT.

The chain combines TRBV19 with TRBJ2-3; unclear D gene. The CDR3 consists of 13 residues. V shed 3 bases and J shed 2 bases, with 6 bases lying between them. Germline V gene data show CDR1 as LNHDA and CDR2 as SQIVND (reference sequence). DNA of the CDR3: TGTGCCAGTAGTATGACTCTCACAGATACGCAGTATTTT. Translation: CASSMTLTDTQYF.

This chain uses TRBV27 with TRBJ2-7, with D unresolved. Germline-derived CDR1 and CDR2 are MNHEY and SMNVEV (reference sequence). The ends were cut back, 5 bases at V and 3 bases at J, with 8 bases in the middle. The CDR3 length is 12 residues. The chain's CDR3 is CASSPVGYEQYF. Written as DNA, the CDR3 is TGTGCCAGCAGTCCCGTCGGCTACGAGCAGTACTTC.

The chain couples TRBV28 to TRBJ2-2; 9 nucleotides agree with TRBD2. Germline assignment: CDR1 MDHEN and CDR2 SYDVKM. CDR3 length equals 16 residues. The trim removed 1 base at V and 0 bases at J, leaving 0 bases unmatched. CDR3 protein: CASSLSSGTNTGELFF. CDR3 bases: TGTGCCAGCAGTTTATCTAGCGGGACGAACACCGGGGAGCTGTTTTTT.

The J gene is TRBJ2-1, the V gene TRBV18; 10 nucleotides agree with TRBD2. Germline CDR1 reads KGHSH; CDR2 reads LQKENI. Trimming cost V 4 bases and J 7 bases; bases outside gene matches: 10. CDR3 size: 16 residues. The chain's CDR3 is CASSRGKAGGPNEQFF. The DNA of the CDR3 is TGTGCCAGCTCACGGGGAAAAGCGGGAGGGCCGAATGAGCAGTTCTTC.

This rearrangement joins TRBV19 to TRBJ1-2, with D perhaps matching TRBD1 (6 bases). V shed 4 bases and J shed 6 bases, with 30 bases lying between them. Germline V CDR1 and CDR2: LNHDA, SQIVND (reference sequence). The CDR3 contains 19 residues. The CDR3 sequence is CASSRTRYRVNPANDGYTF. The CDR3, as DNA: TGTGCCAGTAGTAGGACGCGCTACAGGGTGAATCCGGCCAATGATGGCTACACCTTC.

V usage is TRBV15 and J usage is TRBJ2-3; TRBD2 might be the D (5 bases). Germline V gene data show CDR1 as LNHNV and CDR2 as YYDKDF (reference sequence). The V end lost 1 base, the J end lost 1 base, and 12 bases lay between the germline ends. The CDR3 spans 16 residues. The CDR3 sequence is CATSRAGGPGTDTQYF. The CDR3 bases are TGTGCCACCAGCAGAGCTGGCGGGCCCGGCACAGATACGCAGTATTTT.

The rearrangement joins TRBV18 to TRBJ1-2, with 7 bases matching TRBD1. CDR1 and CDR2 (germline): KGHSH, LQKENI. Germline trimming cut 2 bases from V and 8 bases from J; bases unmatched to any gene: 5. CDR3 length: 13 amino acids. The CDR3 region has the DNA TGTGCCAGCTCACCAAACCGGGACAGCGGCTACACCTTC. Translating gives CASSPNRDSGYTF.

The chain employs TRBV30 and TRBJ2-1, with 14 positions matching TRBD2. The V segment lost 2 bases and the J segment 2 bases; nucleotides outside the gene matches: 14. CDR1 and CDR2 (germline): GTSNPN, SVGIG (reference sequence). The CDR3 sequence is 20 residues long. CDR3 sequence: CAWSRLAGGLALSPYNEQFF. CDR3 nucleotides: TGTGCCTGGAGTAGACTAGCGGGAGGGTTGGCACTGTCTCCCTACAATGAGCAGTTCTTC.

This clone was recorded only once. This sequence joins TRBV5-1 and TRBJ2-7; D perhaps matches TRBD1 (6 bases). Germline CDR1 and CDR2: SGHRS and YFSETQ. The CDR3 runs to 16 residues. Trimming stripped 0 bases from V and 5 bases from J, with 18 bases between. CDR3 in DNA: TGCGCCAGCAGCTTGGGTCCCACAGGGCTTGAGCACGAGCAGTACTTC. Its protein is CASSLGPTGLEHEQYF.

This chain connects TRBV27 to TRBJ1-2; 9 nucleotides line up with TRBD1. The germline V gene has CDR1 MNHEY and CDR2 SMNVEV (reference sequence). V lost 0 bases to trimming and J lost 8 bases; unmatched junction nucleotides: 7. CDR3 length: 15 amino acids. The CDR3 DNA reads TGTGCCAGCAGTTTATCCGGACAGGGGCTCGTCGGCTACACCTTC. It translates to CASSLSGQGLVGYTF.

The chain is built from TRBV20-1 and TRBJ2-1; 7 nucleotides match TRBD2. Germline CDR1 reads DFQATT; CDR2 reads SNEGSKA (reference sequence). This CDR3 is 14 amino acids long. V trimming: 5 bases; J trimming: 5 bases; junction bases outside the gene matches: 9. CDR3 nucleotides: TGCAGTGCTGGTGTCGGGGAGGGAGACAATGAGCAGTTCTTC. The encoded protein is CSAGVGEGDNEQFF.

The CDR3 bases are TGTGCCAGCAGCGCCACCGGGACAGGGCTCTACGAGCAGTACTTC. Its protein product is CASSATGTGLYEQYF. The chain uses TRBV9 and TRBJ2-7, with 9 bases matching TRBD1. The CDR3 totals 15 residues. CDR1 is SGDLS and CDR2 is YYNGEE in the germline V gene. With 3 bases clipped from V and 3 bases from J, the junction kept 7 bases outside the gene matches.

The rearrangement joins TRBV18 to TRBJ2-5; 9 nucleotides agree with TRBD2. The trim removed 0 bases at V and 5 bases at J, leaving 4 bases unmatched. Germline V CDR1 and CDR2: KGHSH, LQKENI. The CDR3 length is 15 residues. The CDR3 region is CASSPPAGGVETQYF. CDR3 nucleotide sequence: TGTGCCAGCTCACCACCGGCGGGAGGGGTGGAGACCCAGTACTTC. The whole variable domain, filled in from reference TRBV18 and TRBJ2-5, reads NAGVMQNPRHLVRRRGQEARLRCSPMKGHSHVYWYRQLPEEGLKFMVYLQKENIIDESGMPKERFSAEFPKEGPSILRIQQVVRGDSAAYFCASSPPAGGVETQYFGPGTRLLVL.

This chain joins TRBV2 and TRBJ1-6; D is unclear. Trimming took 6 bases from V and 8 from J, leaving 14 bases between them. CDR3 length: 14 amino acids. Germline V gene lookup returns CDR1 SNHLY and CDR2 FYNNEI. CDR3 coding DNA: TGTGCCAGCAGCCTAGGGTACGGGGATTCACCCCTCCACTTT. Translation: CASSLGYGDSPLHF.

The gene calls are TRBV7-9 and TRBJ2-7, with 11 bases lining up with TRBD1. This CDR3 has 16 amino acids. Trimming took 5 bases from V and 3 from J; bases not matched to a gene: 9. Germline V gives CDR1 SEHNR, CDR2 FQNEAQ (reference sequence). Written as DNA, the CDR3 is TGTGCCAGCAGCCTTGGGACAGGGGGATTTGTCTACGAGCAGTACTTC. Residues: CASSLGTGGFVYEQYF.

The chain uses TRBV5-6 and TRBJ2-2; 8 positions agree with TRBD1. V shed 2 bases and J 4 bases; nucleotides not matched to a gene: 4. The CDR3 runs to 15 residues. The V gene's germline CDR1 is SGHDT and CDR2 YYEEEE. The CDR3 DNA sequence: TGTGCCAGCAGCTTCAGGGGGCTTAGCACCGGGGAGCTGTTTTTT. Its translation: CASSFRGLSTGELFF.

This clone was recorded only once. J is TRBJ2-7 and V is TRBV13; D gene ambiguous. V dropped 2 bases and J dropped 4 bases, with 12 bases sitting between them. The CDR3 is made up of 14 amino acids. Germline values: CDR1 PRHDT, CDR2 FYEKMQ (reference sequence). The CDR3 spells CASSLSGYEYEQYF. Written as DNA, the CDR3 is TGTGCCAGCAGCTTATCCGGGTATGAATACGAGCAGTACTTC. Variable domain in full (rest from reference TRBV13 and TRBJ2-7): AAGVIQSPRHLIKEKRETATLKCYPIPRHDTVYWYQQGPGQDPQFLISFYEKMQSDKGSIPDRFSAQQFSDYHSELNMSSLELGDSALYFCASSLSGYEYEQYFGPGTRLTVT.

The gene calls are TRBV6-5 and TRBJ2-7, with TRBD2 as a possible D gene (6 bases). Trimming left V 6 bases short and J 4 bases short, with 19 bases between. The V gene's germline CDR1 is MNHEY and CDR2 SVGAGI. The CDR3 consists of 15 residues. DNA of the CDR3: TGTGCCAGCAGCGATGGAGGTAGCGGTTTATACGAGCAGTACTTC. This translates into CASSDGGSGLYEQYF.

This sequence joins TRBV10-3 and TRBJ2-2, with D maybe TRBD2 (5 bases). The CDR3 contains 18 residues. CDR1 is ENHRY, CDR2 SYGVKD, per germline. Deletions cut 0 bases from V and 2 bases from J, with 16 bases between. The CDR3 DNA reads as TGTGCCATCAGTGAGTCGATCCTTGCCGGACTCAACACCGGGGAGCTGTTTTTT. This encodes CAISESILAGLNTGELFF.

The chain recombines TRBV29-1 with TRBJ1-4; D gene unclear. CDR3 length equals 13 residues. V lost 5 bases to trimming and J lost 0 bases, with 7 bases between them. The germline V gene has CDR1 SQVTM and CDR2 ANQGSEA. CDR3 in DNA: TGCAGCGTTCGGGGTCCAACTAATGAAAAACTGTTTTTT. This sequence encodes CSVRGPTNEKLFF.

The chain combines TRBV9 with TRBJ2-7, with 11 bases lining up with TRBD2. Germline V gene lookup returns CDR1 SGDLS and CDR2 YYNGEE. V lost 4 bases to trimming and J lost 6 bases; unmatched junction nucleotides: 6. The CDR3 length is 14 residues. The CDR3 sequence is CASSPLAGGSEQYF. CDR3 bases: TGTGCCAGCAGCCCGCTAGCGGGAGGCAGCGAGCAGTACTTC.

This sequence joins TRBV5-4 and TRBJ2-1; 9 nucleotides match TRBD2. The junction had 4 bases not matched to a gene; V was cut back by 3 bases and J by 6 bases. This CDR3 has 14 amino acids. Germline V lookup: CDR1 SGHNT, CDR2 YYREEE (reference sequence). CDR3 sequence reads: CASSSWTSANEQFF. CDR3 bases: TGTGCCAGCAGCTCCTGGACTAGCGCCAATGAGCAGTTCTTC.